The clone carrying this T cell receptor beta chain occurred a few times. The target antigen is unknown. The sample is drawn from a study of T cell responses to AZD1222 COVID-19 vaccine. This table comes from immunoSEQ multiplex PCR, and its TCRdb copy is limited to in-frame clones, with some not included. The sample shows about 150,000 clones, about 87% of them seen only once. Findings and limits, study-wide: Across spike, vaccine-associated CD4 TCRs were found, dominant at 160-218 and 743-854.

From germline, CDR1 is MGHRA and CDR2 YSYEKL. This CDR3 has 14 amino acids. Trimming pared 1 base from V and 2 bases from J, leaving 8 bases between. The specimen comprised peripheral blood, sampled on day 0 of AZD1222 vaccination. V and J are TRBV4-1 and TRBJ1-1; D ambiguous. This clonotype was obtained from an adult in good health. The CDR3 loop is CASSQGGRNTEAFF. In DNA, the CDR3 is TGCGCCAGCAGCCAAGGAGGGCGAAACACTGAAGCTTTCTTT.